This record concerns one T cell receptor (beta chain) sequence. There are many counts of this clonotype. Its antigen is not yet known. Per-base quality was not reported, and no clone a single base away is much larger than it. The library was obtained by RT-PCR. The data were produced on a NextSeq 550. TCRdb trimmed the raw reads at Q25, called clones with MiXCR and kept productive beta chains. Each record represents a unique CDR3 protein, reported with the most common genes and DNA among its rows. The sample includes 70,000 to 100,000 distinct CDR3 sequences, with around 5% observed a single time. 2.6% of the sample is taken by the ten largest. V trim: 5 bases; J trim: 8 bases; unmatched bases: 9. In the germline V gene, CDR1 corresponds to SGHRS and CDR2 to YFSETQ. The CDR3 runs 14 residues from the cysteine to the phenylalanine. The only DNA kept is the CDR3, 42 bases in frame from the first base. The data originate from a study of patients and donors after allogeneic stem cell transplantation (TCRdb year 2020).

The clonotype was recovered from a human donor who was either an allogeneic HSCT recipient or a stem cell or donor lymphocyte infusion donor (not recorded which). It is not recorded whose cells these are; they may come from a transplant donor. The sequence joins TRBV5-1 to TRBJ2-2; TRBD1 agrees with 7 junctional bases. Sequences were obtained from blood, either unsorted or a sorted T cell fraction (not recorded which). The CDR3 region: CASSRDSGAGELFF. In nucleotide form, the sequence is TGCGCCAGCAGTCGGGACAGTGGAGCTGGGGAGCTGTTTTTT.